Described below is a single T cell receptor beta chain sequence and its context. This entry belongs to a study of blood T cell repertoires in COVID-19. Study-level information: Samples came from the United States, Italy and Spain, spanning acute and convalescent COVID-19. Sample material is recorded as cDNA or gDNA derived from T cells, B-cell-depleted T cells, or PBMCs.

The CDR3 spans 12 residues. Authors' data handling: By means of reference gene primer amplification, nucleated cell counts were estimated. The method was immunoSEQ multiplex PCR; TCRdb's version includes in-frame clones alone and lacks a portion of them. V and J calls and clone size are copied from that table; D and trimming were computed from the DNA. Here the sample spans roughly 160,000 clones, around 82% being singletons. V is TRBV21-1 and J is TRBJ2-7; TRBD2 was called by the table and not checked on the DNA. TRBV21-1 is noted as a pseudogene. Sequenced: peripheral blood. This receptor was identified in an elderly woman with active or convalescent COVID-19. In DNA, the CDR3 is TGTGCCAGCAGCAATTGTTCTTACGAGCAGTACTTC. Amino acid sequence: CASSNCSYEQYF.